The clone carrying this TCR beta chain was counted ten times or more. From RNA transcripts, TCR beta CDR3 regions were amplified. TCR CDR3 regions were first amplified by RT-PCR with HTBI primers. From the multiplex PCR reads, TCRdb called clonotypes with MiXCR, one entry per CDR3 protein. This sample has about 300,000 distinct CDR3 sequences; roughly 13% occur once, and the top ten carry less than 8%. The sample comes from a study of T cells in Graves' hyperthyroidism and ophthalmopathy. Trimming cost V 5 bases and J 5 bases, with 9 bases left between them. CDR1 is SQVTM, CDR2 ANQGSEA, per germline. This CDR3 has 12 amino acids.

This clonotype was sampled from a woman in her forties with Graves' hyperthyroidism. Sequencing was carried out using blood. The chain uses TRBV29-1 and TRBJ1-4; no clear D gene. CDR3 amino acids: CSVLMGNEKLFF. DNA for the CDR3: TGCAGCGTTCTGATGGGGAATGAAAAACTGTTTTTT. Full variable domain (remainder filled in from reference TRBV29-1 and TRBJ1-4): SAVISQKPSRDICQRGTSLTIQCQVDSQVTMMFWYRQQPGQSLTLIATANQGSEATYESGFVIDKFPISRPNLTFSTLTVSNMSPEDSSIYLCSVLMGNEKLFFGSGTQLSVL.